This is a list of T cell receptor beta chains from one sample in a study of T cells in localized non-small cell lung cancer. TCRdb keeps only in-frame clones here, not all; method: immunoSEQ multiplex PCR. Found here are about 22,000 clones, roughly nine tenths of them singletons; the top ten hold roughly 22%. Sequenced here: PBMCs, sampled before any cancer treatment. The receptors were gathered from a man aged 40 to 70 with stage II squamous cell lung carcinoma. The CDR3 runs from the conserved cysteine through the conserved F or W. D genes are given only for firm matches. Size tells how often a clone was seen (once, few, many) or the class of an expanded clone, and some rows leave it out.

TRBD1 . TRBJ1-2 TRBV28 TGTGCCAGCAGTTCCGGACAGGGGGGACCCTATGGCTACACCTTC CASSSGQGGPYGYTF
. . TRBJ2-4 TRBV30 TGTGCCTGGAGTGTATCGGGCAAAATTCAGTACTTC CAWSVSGKIQYF
. . TRBJ1-5 TRBV18 TGTGCCAGCTCACCACGGGACTGGGGAGGGCAGCCCCAGCATTTT CASSPRDWGGQPQHF
. . TRBJ2-3 TRBV9 TGTGCCAGCAGCGTAGCTACGGGATTAGGCACTAGCACAGATACGCAGTATTTT CASSVATGLGTSTDTQYF
. . TRBJ1-5 TRBV19 TGTGCCAGTAGTCCGAGAGTTAGCAATCAGCCCCAGCATTTT CASSPRVSNQPQHF
TRBD1 . TRBJ1-4 TRBV30 TGTGCCTGGAGGGAGGGACAGGGGGGCACCGCAACTAATGAAAAACTGTTTTTT CAWREGQGGTATNEKLFF
. . TRBJ1-5 TRBV19 TGTGCCAGTATCAAAACAGGCGGCGACAATCAGCCCCAGCATTTT CASIKTGGDNQPQHF
. . TRBJ1-4 TRBV2 TGTGCCAGCAGTGCCCGCGTCCTTATTGAAAAACTGTTTTTT CASSARVLIEKLFF
TRBD1 . TRBJ1-6 TRBV10-2 TGCGCCAGCAGTGGACAGGGACCCAATTCACCCCTCCACTTT CASSGQGPNSPLHF
. . TRBJ1-1 TRBV10-2 TGCGCCAGCACCTTCAGCCTGAACACTGAAGCTTTCTTT CASTFSLNTEAFF
. . TRBJ2-7 TRBV4-3 TGCGCCAGCGGCCAAGTACTATCCTCCTACGAGCAGTACTTC CASGQVLSSYEQYF
. medium-sized TRBJ2-5 TRBV7-8 TGTGCCAGCAGCTTAGAACTAGCCGGTGAGACCCAGTACTTC CASSLELAGETQYF
. . TRBJ1-5 TRBV6-6 TGTGCCAGCAGTCGGCCTCCCCGTGATCAGCCCCAGCATTTT CASSRPPRDQPQHF
. . TRBJ1-1 TRBV6-5 TGTGCCAGCAGTTACGGCACTGAAGCTTTCTTT CASSYGTEAFF
. . TRBJ2-7 TRBV27 TGTGCCAGCAGTTCGAGTCCCTACGAGCAGTACTTC CASSSSPYEQYF
. . TRBJ1-1 TRBV28 TGTGCCAGCAGTTTCAATCGGGACACTGAAGCTTTCTTT CASSFNRDTEAFF
. . TRBJ2-2 TRBV5-4 TGTGCCAGCAGCTTGGATAGCGCGAACACCGGGGAGCTGTTTTTT CASSLDSANTGELFF
. once TRBJ2-3 TRBV7-2 TGTGCCAGCAGCTTGAGCGGGTGGGAAACGCAGTATTTT CASSLSGWETQYF
. . TRBJ2-1 TRBV2 TGTGCCAGCAATCCGGGAGAAACTTACAATGAGCAGTTCTTC CASNPGETYNEQFF
TRBD2 . TRBJ2-3 TRBV10-2 TGCGCCAGCAGCCTAGCGGGAGTAAGGACAGATACGCAGTATTTT CASSLAGVRTDTQYF
. . TRBJ1-2 TRBV28 TGTGCCAGCAGTACGGCCCTTAACTATGGCTACACCTTC CASSTALNYGYTF
. few TRBJ1-1 TRBV10-1 TGCGCCAGCAGTGATCGGGGGAGCACTGAAGCTTTCTTT CASSDRGSTEAFF
. . TRBJ2-1 TRBV23-1 TGCGCCAGCAAGGGGGGGGGAAGTGAGCAGTTCTTC CASKGGGSEQFF
TRBD1 . TRBJ1-3 TRBV7-2 TGTGCCAGCAGCTTAAGGGGGCCCTCTGGAAACACCATATATTTT CASSLRGPSGNTIYF
. . TRBJ2-5 TRBV7-9 TGTGCCAGCAGCATAGAAGAGACCCAGTACTTC CASSIEETQYF
TRBD1 . TRBJ2-1 TRBV27 TGTGCCAGCTACAGGGGCTGGGAGCAGTTCTTC CASYRGWEQFF
. . TRBJ2-7 TRBV6-6 TGTGCCAGTGGACCCGGGGGTTACGAGCAGTACTTC CASGPGGYEQYF
TRBD1 . TRBJ2-7 TRBV7-2 TGTGCCAGCAGCTACATCCCCTTCGACAGGGGGCGTCCCTACGAGCAGTACTTC CASSYIPFDRGRPYEQYF
TRBD1 few TRBJ1-5 TRBV5-1 TGCGCCAGCAGCTTGGCCGGCGAGGGGGCTCAGCCCCAGCATTTT CASSLAGEGAQPQHF